This T cell receptor beta chain was observed in a study of early T cells in non-severe SARS-CoV-2 infection. As concerns this clonotype: A read error may explain this, as a much larger clone is one base away.

Attachment of unique molecular identifiers to individual cDNA molecules was performed. Each CDR3 protein is one row after TCRdb ran MiXCR on the 5' RACE reads. The sample has tens of thousands of distinct CDR3 sequences, over 7.5% seen once; the top ten hold around 8.3%. Sequencing was carried out using whole blood. The sequence was collected from an adult who was a healthcare worker with PCR-confirmed SARS-CoV-2 infection or an uninfected control (not recorded which).

This CDR3 reads CARSFHDTPGELFF. For the CDR3, the DNA is TGTGCCAGGAGTTTTCACGATACCCCCGGGGAGCTGTTTTTT. The rearrangement joins TRBV12-3 or TRBV12-4 to TRBJ2-2; D is unclear. This CDR3 comprises 14 residues.